What follows are 21 T cell receptor beta chains derived from one specimen sequenced in a study of blood T cells in healthy people across ages. Using a J-beta primer mix together with a sample-barcoded 5' primer, a second PCR was run for roughly 7 to 12 cycles. TCRdb re-derived calls from the 5' RACE reads in MiXCR, one entry per CDR3 protein. This table has about 1.4 million distinct CDR3 sequences, 59% appearing once. Source material: blood. The receptor source for this set is a young man in good health.

This clonotype was seen a handful of times. The chain carries TRBV7-9 and TRBJ1-2; D not certain. Trimming took off 1 base at V and 4 bases at J, with 10 bases between the two ends. Germline assignment: CDR1 SEHNR and CDR2 FQNEAQ (reference sequence). This CDR3 spans 14 amino acids. The DNA of the CDR3 is TGTGCCAGCAGCTTAGAGAGCCCCGGCTATGGCTACACCTTC. This gives the protein CASSLESPGYGYTF.

The chain uses TRBV20-1 and TRBJ2-5; D remains unclear. Germline CDR1 and CDR2: DFQATT and SNEGSKA (reference sequence). V was pared by 3 bases and J by 1 base, with 12 bases between. CDR3 length: 14 residues. The CDR3 nucleotides read TGCAGTGCTAGGGCGGAGTACTCCCAAGAGACCCAGTACTTC. This sequence encodes CSARAEYSQETQYF.

J is TRBJ2-1 and V is TRBV25-1, with 7 bases identical to TRBD2. The germline gives CDR1 MGHDK, CDR2 SYGVNS. V trimming: 11 bases; J trimming: 7 bases; junction bases outside the gene matches: 2. This CDR3 region has 10 residues. CDR3 in DNA: TGTGCCCGGGGGGAAAATGAGCAGTTCTTC. Translation gives CARGENEQFF.

The genes are TRBV7-9 and TRBJ1-6; TRBD1 agrees at 9 bases. In germline, CDR1 is SEHNR, CDR2 FQNEAQ (reference sequence). There are 16 residues in the CDR3. V shed 6 bases, J shed 9 bases, and the junction held 12 bases outside the gene matches. The CDR3 protein is CASSRVGTGSFSPLHF. CDR3 sequence (DNA): TGTGCCAGCAGTCGCGTGGGGACAGGGAGTTTTTCACCCCTCCACTTT.

The gene calls are TRBV20-1 and TRBJ2-1, with 11 bases that match TRBD2. This CDR3 spans 17 amino acids. V lost 5 bases, J lost 5 bases, and 14 bases stayed unmatched. The germline V gene encodes CDR1 DFQATT and CDR2 SNEGSKA (reference sequence). The CDR3 spells CSARLAGGPIPHNEQFF. The CDR3 nucleotides read TGCAGTGCTCGATTAGCGGGAGGGCCCATTCCCCACAATGAGCAGTTCTTC.

This clonotype was counted between two and nine times. V and J are TRBV5-5 and TRBJ2-1, with 8 bases lining up with TRBD2. CDR3 length equals 14 residues. With V trimmed by 1 base and J by 5 bases, 2 bases remained unmatched. CDR1 is SGHKS and CDR2 is YYEKEE in the germline V gene (reference sequence). The CDR3 DNA reads TGTGCCAGCAGCTTGACTAGCGGCCACAATGAGCAGTTCTTC. Translated, it gives CASSLTSGHNEQFF. The whole variable domain, filled in from reference TRBV5-5 and TRBJ2-1, reads DAGVTQSPTHLIKTRGQQVTLRCSPISGHKSVSWYQQVLGQGPQFIFQYYEKEERGRGNFPDRFSARQFPNYSSELNVNALLLGDSALYLCASSLTSGHNEQFFGPGTRLTVL.

This clonotype was picked up a small number of times. The chain recombines TRBV28 with TRBJ2-1; the D call may be TRBD1 or TRBD2 (5 bases each). The CDR3 length is 18 residues. Deletions cut 3 bases from V and 9 bases from J, with 27 bases between. The germline gives CDR1 MDHEN, CDR2 SYDVKM. CDR3 protein: CASSFRRQVDWEQAEQFF. In DNA form, the CDR3 reads TGTGCCAGCAGTTTTCGGAGGCAGGTAGATTGGGAACAGGCTGAGCAGTTCTTC.

The V call is TRBV20-1, the J call TRBJ2-5, with 8 nucleotides matching TRBD2. With the DNA end fitting TRBJ2-7 better, the J assignment may be wrong. CDR1 is DFQATT and CDR2 is SNEGSKA in the germline V gene (reference sequence). The CDR3 extends over 14 amino acids. The CDR3 nucleotides read TGCAGTGCCCCGATGACAGCGGGAGTATACGAGCAGTACTTC. Translating gives CSAPMTAGVYEQYF.

V gene TRBV6-2 or TRBV6-3 combines with J gene TRBJ1-5; D gene uncertain. CDR3 length equals 16 residues. V dropped 4 bases and J dropped 4 bases, with 17 bases sitting between them. Germline CDR1 MNHEY, CDR2 SVGEGT. CDR3 region: CASSSNFGLGNQPQHF. The CDR3 DNA reads TGTGCCAGCAGTTCGAATTTCGGGTTGGGAAATCAGCCCCAGCATTTT.

This chain connects TRBV6-1 to TRBJ1-1; TRBD1 matches at 8 bases. Per the germline V gene, CDR1 is MNHNS and CDR2 is SASEGT. The V and J ends lost 2 bases and 1 base, in that order; junction bases with no gene match: 6. This CDR3 comprises 16 residues. CDR3 bases: TGTGCCAGCAGTGAAAAAGCCGGGACAGGGAACACTGAAGCTTTCTTT. Translated: CASSEKAGTGNTEAFF.

This chain joins TRBV20-1 and TRBJ2-2, with TRBD2 matching 7 bases. After removal of 1 base from V and 6 bases from J, the junction contained 11 bases not matched to a gene. Germline CDR1 is DFQATT and CDR2 is SNEGSKA (reference sequence). The CDR3 totals 16 residues. CDR3: CSARVGGSWSAGELFF. Written as DNA, the CDR3 is TGCAGTGCTAGAGTCGGCGGGAGCTGGTCCGCCGGGGAGCTGTTTTTT.

This chain's CDR3 is CASSWGQVSYEQYF. The CDR3 coding sequence is TGTGCCAGCAGCTGGGGACAGGTGTCCTACGAGCAGTACTTC. This chain uses TRBV3-1 with TRBJ2-7; 8 nucleotides match TRBD1. The germline gives CDR1 LGHDT, CDR2 YNNKEL (reference sequence). This CDR3 contains 14 residues. V dropped 5 bases and J dropped 1; count of bases not matched to a gene: 4.

This clonotype occurred once. This chain uses TRBV5-1 with TRBJ2-1; no firm D call. TRBJ2-7 explains the end of the DNA better; the J call may be wrong. The germline gives CDR1 SGHRS, CDR2 YFSETQ. CDR3 size: 15 residues. This CDR3 is CASSSSGPALYEQYF. The CDR3 coding sequence is TGCGCCAGCAGCTCATCAGGACCAGCTCTCTACGAGCAGTACTTC.

The gene calls are TRBV20-1 and TRBJ2-5; 8 positions match TRBD2. The CDR3 runs 13 residues. Germline values: CDR1 DFQATT, CDR2 SNEGSKA (reference sequence). Trimming took 1 base from V and 5 from J; bases not matched to a gene: 3. The CDR3 DNA reads as TGCAGTGCTAGAGCTGGGACTAGGGAGACCCAGTACTTC. It encodes CSARAGTRETQYF.

This clonotype has just a few counts. The V call is TRBV29-1, the J call TRBJ2-7, with TRBD1 matching over 9 bases. J lost 4 bases, V lost 4 bases, and 5 bases had no gene match. The CDR3 spans 13 residues. CDR1 is SQVTM, CDR2 ANQGSEA, per germline. The CDR3 bases are TGCAGCGTTGGAGGGGACAGGGAATACGAGCAGTACTTC. Amino acids: CSVGGDREYEQYF.

The chain employs TRBV28 and TRBJ2-2; TRBD2 matches 11 bases. V lost 6 bases and J lost 2; bases outside the gene matches: 8. The CDR3 extends over 17 amino acids. CDR1 and CDR2 (germline): MDHEN, SYDVKM. The CDR3 protein is CASSLLAGVENTGELFF. The CDR3 nucleotides read TGTGCCAGCAGCTTACTAGCGGGGGTTGAAAACACCGGGGAGCTGTTTTTT.

The V and J genes are TRBV5-1 and TRBJ2-7; a weak D match, TRBD2 (5 bases). The V gene's germline CDR1 is SGHRS and CDR2 YFSETQ. The CDR3 runs to 17 residues. V was trimmed by 4 bases and J by 2 bases, leaving 22 bases between them. The CDR3 DNA follows: TGCGCCAGCAGCGGAACCGGCATGACTCCCGGGGCCTACGAGCAGTACTTC. Protein sequence: CASSGTGMTPGAYEQYF.

The CDR3 loop reads CASSLDRSLYGYTF. The CDR3 region has the DNA TGCGCCAGCAGCCTCGACAGGAGCCTCTATGGCTACACCTTC. This chain connects TRBV4-3 to TRBJ1-2; possibly TRBD1 for D (6 bases). Trimming left V 4 bases short and J 4 bases short, with 13 bases between. Germline lookup yields CDR1 LGHNA and CDR2 YSLEER. This CDR3 has 14 residues.

The gene calls are TRBV29-1 and TRBJ2-3; perhaps D is TRBD1 or TRBD2 (5 bases each). Germline loops: CDR1 SQVTM, CDR2 ANQGSEA. Trimming removed 5 bases from V and 4 bases from J, with 16 bases in between. The CDR3 covers 14 residues. CDR3 bases: TGCAGCGTTTGGGACCTCCTAGGGGCAGATACGCAGTATTTT. Translating gives CSVWDLLGADTQYF.

The chain joins TRBV4-2 to TRBJ2-2; 7 nucleotides line up with TRBD1. Unmatched junction bases numbered 11, after V lost 0 bases and J lost 4 bases. This CDR3 comprises 18 residues. Germline V lookup: CDR1 LGHNA, CDR2 YNFKEQ. The CDR3 coding sequence is TGTGCCAGCAGCCAAGAGTTGAGGTTGGGACAGCTCACCGGGGAGCTGTTTTTT. Residues: CASSQELRLGQLTGELFF.

The rearrangement uses TRBV7-9 and TRBJ2-1; no definite D call. The germline V gene has CDR1 SEHNR and CDR2 FQNEAQ (reference sequence). V lost 2 bases and J 0 bases, leaving 8 bases between the germline ends. The CDR3 length is 15 residues. CDR3 sequence reads: CASSLTEDSYNEQFF. CDR3 in DNA: TGTGCCAGCAGCTTAACAGAAGACTCCTACAATGAGCAGTTCTTC.